This T cell receptor beta chain is from a study of T-cell memory formation after mild COVID-19. TCRdb recomputed calls from the 5' RACE reads with MiXCR, one row per CDR3 protein. This sample has about 100,000 distinct CDR3 sequences, with approximately 12% found just once. This TCR was sampled from a young man who had mild COVID-19 (a few samples of this study predate the infection). Cell type and time point are not known. The source material was PBMCs or a T cell subset sorted from them (not recorded which).

The CDR3 loop is CASSLGPGGSQPQHF. CDR3 DNA sequence: TGTGCCAGCAGCTTGGGCCCGGGGGGCAGTCAGCCCCAGCATTTT. The chain carries TRBV5-5 and TRBJ1-5; D possibly corresponds to TRBD1 (6 bases). Germline CDR1 SGHKS, CDR2 YYEKEE (reference sequence). The CDR3 runs 15 residues. The V end lost 0 bases, the J end lost 6 bases, and 13 bases lay between the germline ends.